The 3 T cell receptor beta chains reported below all come from one sample, sequenced in a study of T cells in Graves' hyperthyroidism and ophthalmopathy. The TCR beta CDR3 regions underwent amplification using RNA transcripts as the source. TCR CDR3 underwent first-round RT-PCR with the HTBI primer set. TCRdb re-analysed the multiplex PCR reads in MiXCR, keeping a single row per CDR3 protein. The sample shows approximately 210,000 distinct CDR3 sequences, 17% of them seen only once. The source material was blood. These receptors all come from a man between 45 and 60 years old with Graves' hyperthyroidism.

The gene calls are TRBV6-1 and TRBJ1-4; the D is unclear. Germline CDR1 reads MNHNS; CDR2 reads SASEGT. Trimming stripped 2 bases from V and 8 bases from J, with 15 bases between. This CDR3 has 15 residues. CDR3 in amino acids: CASSERGGFGEKLFF. In nucleotides, the CDR3 is TGTGCCAGCAGTGAACGAGGAGGGTTTGGAGAAAAACTGTTTTTT.

This clonotype has a handful of counts. V gene TRBV6-1 combines with J gene TRBJ1-5, with TRBD1 as a possible D gene (5 bases). The V end lost 8 bases, the J end lost 5 bases, and 13 bases lay between the germline ends. The CDR3 consists of 13 residues. Germline assignment: CDR1 MNHNS and CDR2 SASEGT. The CDR3, as DNA: TGTGCCAGCGCCCCTCGGGGCCATCAGCCCCAGCATTTT. Protein: CASAPRGHQPQHF.

This clonotype showed up many times. The gene calls are TRBV2 and TRBJ2-2; 14 nucleotides match TRBD2. The CDR3 is 17 amino acids. With V trimmed by 6 bases and J by 4 bases, 7 bases remained unmatched. The germline gives CDR1 SNHLY, CDR2 FYNNEI. For the CDR3, the DNA is TGTGCCAGCAGGGGACCGACTAGCGGGAGGGTCACCGGGGAGCTGTTTTTT. It is translated as CASRGPTSGRVTGELFF.